This is a list of T cell receptor beta chains from one sample in a study of T cell responses to AZD1222 COVID-19 vaccine. TCRdb's table, derived via immunoSEQ multiplex PCR, lists solely in-frame clones and lacks some. The sample includes about 45,000 clones, over 60% of them seen just once. The specimen was peripheral blood, collected on day 0 of AZD1222 vaccination. The receptors come from an adult in good health. The CDR3 runs from the conserved cysteine through the conserved F or W. A D gene is named only where the DNA matches it firmly. Rows give clone size only sometimes, using once, few, many, or a class for an expanded clone.

V: TRBV28; D: -; size: few; J: TRBJ1-2; CDR3: CASSRGGDYGYTF; DNA: TGTGCCAGCAGCCGGGGAGGGGATTATGGCTACACCTTC
V: TRBV14; D: -; size: once; J: TRBJ1-3; CDR3: CASSQVSWMGNTIYF; DNA: TGTGCCAGCAGCCAAGTGTCCTGGATGGGAAACACCATATATTTT
V: TRBV19; D: TRBD1; size: -; J: TRBJ1-5; CDR3: CASSPEGTGYPGDQPQHF; DNA: TGTGCCAGTAGTCCTGAGGGGACAGGGTACCCCGGCGATCAGCCCCAGCATTTT
V: TRBV30; D: -; size: few; J: TRBJ1-2; CDR3: CAWSPMGGYTF; DNA: TGTGCCTGGAGCCCAATGGGCGGCTACACCTTC
V: TRBV9; D: -; size: -; J: TRBJ2-2; CDR3: CASSVVEGIGELFF; DNA: TGTGCCAGCAGCGTAGTTGAGGGTATCGGGGAGCTGTTTTTT
V: TRBV3-1/TRBV3-2; D: TRBD1; size: -; J: TRBJ1-2; CDR3: CASSRTGDGRGYTF; DNA: TGTGCCAGCAGCCGGACAGGGGACGGGCGAGGCTACACCTTC
V: TRBV19; D: TRBD1; size: few; J: TRBJ1-5; CDR3: CASSQGQGFFGNQPQHF; DNA: TGTGCCAGTAGCCAGGGACAGGGGTTTTTTGGCAATCAGCCCCAGCATTTT
V: TRBV19; D: -; size: -; J: TRBJ1-6; CDR3: CASSTLSYGDSPLHF; DNA: TGTGCCAGTAGTACCCTCTCATACGGTGATTCACCCCTCCACTTT
V: TRBV18; D: TRBD1; size: -; J: TRBJ2-7; CDR3: CASTTPTGAYEQYF; DNA: TGTGCCAGCACAACACCGACAGGGGCCTACGAGCAGTACTTC
V: TRBV11-2; D: -; size: few; J: TRBJ1-1; CDR3: CASSFLSLQAFF; DNA: TGTGCCAGCAGCTTCCTGTCCCTACAAGCTTTCTTT
V: TRBV10-2; D: -; size: -; J: TRBJ2-7; CDR3: CASSSPPPGLYEQYF; DNA: TGCGCCAGCAGCTCCCCCCCTCCAGGTCTATACGAGCAGTACTTC
V: TRBV5-1; D: -; size: -; J: TRBJ1-3; CDR3: CASSLAGLEGNTIYF; DNA: TGCGCCAGCAGCTTGGCAGGGCTAGAGGGAAACACCATATATTTT
V: TRBV28; D: -; size: -; J: TRBJ2-3; CDR3: CASRRAIQGTSTYF; DNA: TGTGCCAGCAGACGCGCAATACAGGGGACTAGTACGTATTTT
V: TRBV27; D: TRBD1; size: -; J: TRBJ2-1; CDR3: CASRQGVNEQFF; DNA: TGTGCCAGCCGCCAGGGGGTCAATGAGCAGTTCTTC
V: TRBV5-1; D: TRBD1; size: -; J: TRBJ2-5; CDR3: CASSFIPGGQETQYF; DNA: TGCGCCAGCAGCTTCATCCCAGGGGGTCAAGAGACCCAGTACTTC
V: TRBV11-3; D: TRBD1; size: once; J: TRBJ1-1; CDR3: CASSLIYGTDNTEAFF; DNA: TGTGCCAGCAGCCTCATCTATGGGACAGATAACACTGAAGCTTTCTTT
V: TRBV24-1; D: -; size: -; J: TRBJ1-6; CDR3: CATRSGASNSPLHF; DNA: TGTGCCACCAGGTCGGGGGCGTCTAATTCACCCCTCCACTTT
V: TRBV2; D: -; size: -; J: TRBJ1-5; CDR3: CASSYDRRNQPQHF; DNA: TGTGCCAGCAGTTATGACAGGCGGAATCAGCCCCAGCATTTT
V: TRBV21-1; D: -; size: -; J: TRBJ1-1; CDR3: CASSKDFGRCIAEAFF; DNA: TGTGCCAGCAGCAAAGACTTCGGCAGGTGCATCGCTGAAGCTTTCTTT
V: TRBV7-8; D: -; size: once; J: TRBJ1-5; CDR3: CASSLVAREGQPQHF; DNA: TGTGCCAGCAGCTTAGTCGCCCGGGAGGGTCAGCCCCAGCATTTT
V: TRBV29-1; D: -; size: medium-sized; J: TRBJ1-2; CDR3: CSVEDLKHTF; DNA: TGCAGCGTTGAAGATCTTAAACACACCTTC
V: TRBV28; D: TRBD1; size: -; J: TRBJ1-2; CDR3: CASSNTGQGYGYTF; DNA: TGTGCCAGCAGTAACACGGGACAGGGTTATGGCTACACCTTC
V: TRBV6-2/TRBV6-3; D: -; size: -; J: TRBJ1-5; CDR3: CASSYRDVGQPQHF; DNA: TGTGCCAGCAGTTACAGGGATGTAGGTCAGCCCCAGCATTTT
V: TRBV11-2; D: -; size: -; J: TRBJ2-7; CDR3: CASSFRPEDEQYF; DNA: TGTGCCAGCAGCTTTCGTCCGGAAGACGAGCAGTACTTC
V: TRBV6-2/TRBV6-3; D: -; size: -; J: TRBJ1-6; CDR3: CASSYDLIVSGPLHF; DNA: TGTGCCAGCAGTTACGACCTCATAGTAAGTGGACCCCTCCACTTT
V: TRBV5-6; D: TRBD1; size: -; J: TRBJ1-1; CDR3: CASTQRDSGGKAFF; DNA: TGTGCCAGCACCCAGAGGGATTCAGGGGGTAAAGCTTTCTTT
V: TRBV6-5; D: -; size: -; J: TRBJ2-6; CDR3: CASRQAHSGANVLTF; DNA: TGTGCCAGCAGACAGGCACACTCTGGGGCCAACGTCCTGACTTTC
V: TRBV5-8; D: -; size: -; J: TRBJ1-1; CDR3: CASIRGIIGEAFF; DNA: TGTGCCAGCATCCGGGGCATTATTGGTGAAGCTTTCTTT
V: TRBV25-1; D: -; size: -; J: TRBJ1-1; CDR3: CASSSPTAEAFF; DNA: TGTGCCAGCAGTTCGCCCACGGCTGAAGCTTTCTTT
V: TRBV7-3; D: -; size: -; J: TRBJ2-7; CDR3: CASSLIEGSEQYF; DNA: TGTGCCAGCAGCTTAATAGAGGGGTCCGAGCAGTACTTC
V: TRBV6-1; D: TRBD1; size: -; J: TRBJ1-3; CDR3: CASSEGQGFYPTGNTIYF; DNA: TGTGCCAGCAGTGAGGGACAGGGATTTTATCCGACTGGAAACACCATATATTTT
V: TRBV3-1/TRBV3-2; D: -; size: -; J: TRBJ1-1; CDR3: CASSQGRAGEAFF; DNA: TGTGCCAGCAGCCAGGGGAGGGCCGGTGAAGCTTTCTTT
V: TRBV6-6; D: TRBD1; size: -; J: TRBJ1-3; CDR3: CASRETGGLGGNTIYF; DNA: TGTGCCAGCAGGGAGACAGGGGGCTTGGGAGGAAACACCATATATTTT
V: TRBV3-1/TRBV3-2; D: -; size: -; J: TRBJ1-3; CDR3: CASSNDRRNTIYF; DNA: TGTGCCAGCAGTAACGACAGGAGAAACACCATATATTTT
V: TRBV23-1; D: TRBD1; size: few; J: TRBJ1-5; CDR3: CASSLFRDRIINQPQHF; DNA: TGCGCCAGCAGTCTATTCCGGGACAGGATTATAAATCAGCCCCAGCATTTT
V: TRBV18; D: TRBD2; size: once; J: TRBJ2-5; CDR3: CASSPGLEKTQYF; DNA: TGTGCCAGCTCCCCGGGACTAGAAAAGACCCAGTACTTC
V: TRBV5-1; D: -; size: -; J: TRBJ1-1; CDR3: CASSIGGLSTEAFF; DNA: TGCGCCAGCAGCATCGGAGGTTTGTCTACTGAAGCTTTCTTT
V: TRBV28; D: TRBD1; size: -; J: TRBJ1-5; CDR3: CASSLAGGTQPQHF; DNA: TGTGCCAGCAGTTTAGCAGGGGGAACTCAGCCCCAGCATTTT
V: TRBV6-5; D: -; size: -; J: TRBJ2-3; CDR3: CASSPLGTDTQYF; DNA: TGTGCCAGCTCCCCTCTCGGCACAGATACGCAGTATTTT
V: TRBV19; D: -; size: -; J: TRBJ1-5; CDR3: CASSIFGISNQPQHF; DNA: TGTGCCAGTAGTATTTTCGGAATTAGCAATCAGCCCCAGCATTTT
V: TRBV2; D: TRBD1; size: once; J: TRBJ1-5; CDR3: CASRRDRGRYYSNQPQHF; DNA: TGTGCCAGCAGACGGGACAGGGGTCGGTATTATAGCAATCAGCCCCAGCATTTT
V: TRBV7-6; D: -; size: -; J: TRBJ1-3; CDR3: CASSLSDNPGNTIYF; DNA: TGTGCCAGCAGCTTATCCGACAATCCTGGAAACACCATATATTTT